Here is one T cell receptor beta chain with its context. The antigen remains undetermined. Germline loops: CDR1 LGHNA, CDR2 YSLEER. CDR3 length: 15 residues. V lost 0 bases and J lost 4, with 12 bases in between. The sample is drawn from a study of PD-1 blockade in classical Hodgkin lymphoma. After autologous stem cell transplantation all patients relapsed, and prior brentuximab vedotin exposure differed between cohorts. The study recorded best responses of complete response, partial response or progressive disease. TCRdb's copy holds only in-frame clones and misses some; the assay was immunoSEQ multiplex PCR. Of 100,000 to 130,000 clones listed, about nine tenths were seen once; the top ten hold around 20%. Regarding the study as a whole: The study reported lower baseline TCR diversity in newly diagnosed patients than in healthy donors. Patients who began taking nivolumab under 1 year after ASCT were left out.

This receptor was identified in a human donor with classical Hodgkin lymphoma. The J gene is TRBJ1-1, the V gene TRBV4-3, with a tentative D call TRBD1 (6 bases). This specimen was peripheral blood mononuclear cells (PBMCs), taken before the second cycle of nivolumab. The CDR3 DNA is TGCGCCAGCAGCCAAGAGGGCAGGGGAAGCACTGAAGCTTTCTTT. This translates into CASSQEGRGSTEAFF.